This entry lists 21 T cell receptor beta chains sequenced from one sample in a study of T cells in Graves' hyperthyroidism and ophthalmopathy. Using RNA transcripts as the source, TCR beta CDR3 regions were amplified. The study used the HTBI primer set for a first-round RT-PCR of the TCR CDR3. Using its own MiXCR run on the multiplex PCR reads, TCRdb lists one record per CDR3 protein. The sample carries hundreds of thousands of distinct CDR3 sequences, roughly 14% recorded once. Sequenced input: blood. All receptors come from a man younger than 35 with Graves' ophthalmopathy.

The V and J genes are TRBV7-9 and TRBJ2-2; 8 bases fit TRBD2. Germline V gives CDR1 SEHNR, CDR2 FQNEAQ (reference sequence). Losses at the gene ends were 11 bases for V and 5 bases for J; bases not matched to a gene: 10. CDR3 length: 14 residues. The CDR3 coding sequence is TGTGCCCCAGAACGGGGGGGCCGGACCGGGGAGCTGTTTTTT. Protein product: CAPERGGRTGELFF.

There are many counts of this clonotype. The CDR3: CASRLDPTSNQPQHF. The CDR3 nucleotides read TGTGCCAGCAGGCTCGATCCCACGAGCAATCAGCCCCAGCATTTT. The chain couples TRBV2 to TRBJ1-5, with D uncertain. The germline V and J ends were trimmed by 6 bases and 1 base, with 13 bases remaining between them. The CDR3 has 15 amino acids. The germline gives CDR1 SNHLY, CDR2 FYNNEI.

This clonotype came up many times. V usage is TRBV5-1 and J usage is TRBJ1-1, with D possibly matching TRBD1 (5 bases). The germline CDR1 and CDR2 sequences are SGHRS and YFSETQ. The CDR3 is 15 amino acids. The V and J ends lost 2 bases and 5 bases respectively, with 16 bases between them. The CDR3 sequence: CASSLNQAGRTEAFF. The DNA for the CDR3 is TGCGCCAGCAGCTTAAACCAGGCAGGGAGAACTGAAGCTTTCTTT.

There are many counts of this clonotype. The CDR3: CASSSGQGSEAFF. Here the CDR3 DNA reads TGCGCCAGCAGCTCTGGACAGGGTTCTGAAGCTTTCTTT. This sequence joins TRBV5-1 and TRBJ1-1; TRBD1 matches 8 bases. V lost 3 bases to trimming and J lost 6 bases; unmatched junction nucleotides: 4. CDR1 and CDR2 (germline): SGHRS, YFSETQ. The CDR3 length is 13 residues. Complete variable domain (other parts from reference TRBV5-1 and TRBJ1-1): KAGVTQTPRYLIKTRGQQVTLSCSPISGHRSVSWYQQTPGQGLQFLFEYFSETQRNKGNFPGRFSGRQFSNSRSEMNVSTLELGDSALYLCASSSGQGSEAFFGQGTRLTVV.

The rearrangement joins TRBV12-3 or TRBV12-4 to TRBJ1-3; D ambiguous. V gave up 1 base and J gave up 5 bases, with 12 bases separating them. The CDR3 runs to 15 residues. CDR3 protein: CASSLVGLIRNTIYF. CDR3 DNA: TGTGCCAGCAGTTTAGTGGGTTTAATTAGAAACACCATATATTTT.

The sample holds many counts of this clonotype. The gene calls are TRBV7-2 and TRBJ2-5, with D unclear. Germline-derived CDR1 and CDR2 are SGHTA and FQGNSA. Trimming shortened V by 5 bases and J by 1 base, and 11 bases separated the two germline ends. The CDR3 totals 14 residues. CDR3 in amino acids: CASSTGPAQETQYF. Written as DNA, the CDR3 is TGTGCCAGCAGCACCGGTCCCGCCCAAGAGACCCAGTACTTC.

This clonotype was counted only a few times. The chain employs TRBV6-2 or TRBV6-3 and TRBJ2-7; 13 positions agree with TRBD2. This CDR3 spans 16 amino acids. From germline, CDR1 is MNHEY and CDR2 SVGEGT. The ends lost 6 bases at V and 3 bases at J; junction bases unmatched: 8. This CDR3 reads CASRPGLAGDLYEQYF. For the CDR3, the DNA is TGTGCCAGCAGGCCAGGACTAGCGGGGGACCTCTACGAGCAGTACTTC.

This clonotype was seen ten or more times. This chain joins TRBV6-1 and TRBJ1-2, with D perhaps TRBD1 (5 bases). The germline V gene has CDR1 MNHNS and CDR2 SASEGT. The CDR3 sequence is 17 residues long. With 5 bases removed from V and 1 base from J, the gap between germline ends came to 20 bases. The CDR3 bases are TGTGCCAGCAGTCCATGGAGGGAATGGGGCTTTAACTATGGCTACACCTTC. Encoded protein: CASSPWREWGFNYGYTF.

This clonotype was seen at least ten times. The V call is TRBV27, the J call TRBJ1-1; no clear D. Trimming shortened V by 4 bases and J by 1 base, and 16 bases separated the two germline ends. Per germline, CDR1 MNHEY and CDR2 SMNVEV (reference sequence). There are 16 residues in the CDR3. The CDR3 DNA reads as TGTGCCAGCAGTTCATCCCCCCCTCATGGGAACACTGAAGCTTTCTTT. Translated: CASSSSPPHGNTEAFF.

This clonotype was counted ten times or more. The chain has TRBV20-1 and TRBJ1-5, with TRBD1 as a possible D gene (5 bases). V lost 0 bases, J lost 1 base, and 7 bases lay in between. The germline CDR1 and CDR2 sequences are DFQATT and SNEGSKA (reference sequence). CDR3 length: 14 residues. CDR3 residues: CSAREPGSNQPQHF. The CDR3 DNA reads TGCAGTGCTAGAGAGCCAGGGAGCAATCAGCCCCAGCATTTT.

The sample holds many counts of this clonotype. The genes are TRBV5-1 and TRBJ1-2, with D possibly being TRBD1 (5 bases). CDR1 SGHRS and CDR2 YFSETQ come from the germline V gene. The CDR3 runs to 14 residues. V was cut by 0 bases and J by 5 bases, with 11 bases left in between. CDR3 bases: TGCGCCAGCAGCTTGGAGGGACGCTCTTATGGCTACACCTTC. As protein: CASSLEGRSYGYTF.

There are a few counts of this clonotype. The chain recombines TRBV2 with TRBJ2-1, with a tentative D call TRBD1 (5 bases). Looked up from germline, CDR1 is SNHLY and CDR2 is FYNNEI. Trimming cost V 1 base and J 15 bases, with 13 bases left between them. The CDR3 loop spans 12 amino acids. The CDR3 DNA reads as TGTGCCAGCAGTGAAGGCGACAGTGCAGGGTTCTTC. Translated: CASSEGDSAGFF.

This clonotype was detected ten times or more. This sequence joins TRBV5-8 and TRBJ2-3; D is uncertain. The CDR3 spans 13 residues. CDR1 is SGHTS, CDR2 YDEGEE, per germline. Trimming pared 4 bases from V and 4 bases from J, leaving 10 bases between. In DNA, the CDR3 is TGTGCCAGCAGCCTAACTGGTGCAGATACGCAGTATTTT. It translates to CASSLTGADTQYF.

The J gene is TRBJ2-7, the V gene TRBV19; TRBD2 matches at 7 bases. Germline trimming cut 7 bases from V and 6 bases from J; bases unmatched to any gene: 6. Per the germline V gene, CDR1 is LNHDA and CDR2 is SQIVND (reference sequence). This CDR3 region has 12 residues. The CDR3: CASTPGGIEQYF. The DNA for the CDR3 is TGTGCCAGTACCCCCGGGGGGATCGAGCAGTACTTC.

This clonotype was counted at least ten times. This chain uses TRBV5-1 with TRBJ2-1, with 10 bases matching TRBD2. J was trimmed by 5 bases and V by 4 bases; bases with no gene match: 9. The germline V gene has CDR1 SGHRS and CDR2 YFSETQ. The CDR3 consists of 16 residues. In DNA form, the CDR3 reads TGCGCCAGCAGCCCCGACCTAGCGGGAGCCCACAATGAGCAGTTCTTC. Translation: CASSPDLAGAHNEQFF.

This clonotype was seen ten or more times. This chain uses TRBV6-1 with TRBJ1-1; D remains unclear. The CDR3 extends over 13 amino acids. V dropped 8 bases and J dropped 0 bases, with 10 bases sitting between them. Per germline, CDR1 MNHNS and CDR2 SASEGT. The CDR3 loop reads CASWTTVNTEAFF. The CDR3 DNA reads TGTGCCAGCTGGACGACTGTGAACACTGAAGCTTTCTTT.

This clonotype was picked up a small number of times. The chain couples TRBV28 to TRBJ2-3; 7 bases are shared with TRBD2. V lost 5 bases, J lost 3 bases, and 8 bases stayed unmatched. Germline CDR1 MDHEN, CDR2 SYDVKM. This CDR3 has 15 residues. CDR3 DNA: TGTGCCAGCAGTATCCTAGCGGAGGGGACAGATACGCAGTATTTT. Amino acid sequence: CASSILAEGTDTQYF.

This clonotype has ten or more counts. The chain is built from TRBV7-8 and TRBJ1-6; 10 bases fit TRBD1. The J segment lost 2 bases and the V segment lost 5 bases, leaving 6 bases of the junction unmatched. The CDR3 covers 17 residues. Per germline, CDR1 SGHVS and CDR2 FQNEAQ. CDR3 sequence (DNA): TGTGCCAGCAGCACCGGACAGGGGGGCACCTATAATTCACCCCTCCACTTT. This sequence encodes CASSTGQGGTYNSPLHF.

V is TRBV12-3 or TRBV12-4 and J is TRBJ1-5, with a possible D match to TRBD1 (6 bases). Trimming shortened V by 4 bases and J by 7 bases, and 17 bases separated the two germline ends. The CDR3 is 15 residues long. CDR3 bases: TGTGCCAGCAGTTACTCAGGGGCCCCTAGACAGCCCCAGCATTTT. Encoded protein: CASSYSGAPRQPQHF.

This clonotype was counted a few times. V and J are TRBV4-1 and TRBJ2-1, with 9 bases aligning to TRBD1. Germline V lookup: CDR1 MGHRA, CDR2 YSYEKL. There are 17 residues in the CDR3. The J segment lost 3 bases and the V segment lost 1 base, leaving 7 bases of the junction unmatched. CDR3: CASSQGAPGQGYNEQFF. CDR3 nucleotide sequence: TGCGCCAGCAGCCAAGGGGCCCCGGGACAGGGCTACAATGAGCAGTTCTTC.

This clonotype has more than one count but fewer than ten. J is TRBJ2-7 and V is TRBV7-9; 10 nucleotides line up with TRBD1. V gave up 4 bases and J gave up 5 bases; unmatched junction bases: 5. CDR3 length equals 14 residues. CDR1 and CDR2 from the germline V gene are SEHNR and FQNEAQ (reference sequence). The CDR3 here is CASSSGTGVNEQYF. CDR3 nucleotide sequence: TGTGCCAGCAGCTCTGGGACAGGGGTGAACGAGCAGTACTTC.